This T cell receptor (beta chain) is from a study of blood T cells in healthy people across ages. Each sample yielded at least 6 million isolated PBMCs. V dropped 1 base and J dropped 11; count of bases not matched to a gene: 13. CDR3 length: 15 amino acids. Germline V gene data show CDR1 as LGHNT and CDR2 as FRNRAP. The second PCR ran roughly 7 to 12 cycles with a sample-barcoded 5' primer and J-beta primers. All cDNA molecules were each tagged by a template-switch adaptor with 12 random nucleotides. TCRdb reprocessed the 5' RACE reads with MiXCR, giving one entry per CDR3 protein. The table includes about 970,000 distinct CDR3 sequences, roughly 47% detected once.

The sample was blood. The V gene is TRBV12-5, the J gene TRBJ2-5, with 7 bases identical to TRBD1. The origin of this receptor is a woman aged 60-70 years in good health. CDR3 bases: TGTGCTAGTGGTTTGGGGACAGGTACATACAATGGGCAGTACTTC. Protein sequence: CASGLGTGTYNGQYF.